This is a list of T cell receptor beta chains from one sample in a study of blood T cell repertoires in COVID-19. Here immunoSEQ multiplex PCR was the method, and the copy in TCRdb shows in-frame clones only, minus some. The repertoire has some 270,000 clones, under 90% of them found once; the top ten carry roughly 2.3%. Sequenced sample: peripheral blood. The receptors stem from a man over 45 with acute or convalescent COVID-19. The CDR3 runs from the conserved cysteine through the conserved F or W. Each record gives: clone size, J gene, V gene, D gene, CDR3 DNA, CDR3 protein. D genes are given only for firm matches. Where a row states a size, it is once, few, many or the class of an expanded clone; other rows omit it.

.	TRBJ1-2	TRBV4-1	TRBD1	TGCGCCAGCAGCCAGGAGGGCATACTCCGGGACAGGGACAGTGATGGCTACACCTTC	CASSQEGILRDRDSDGYTF
.	TRBJ2-5	TRBV4-1	TRBD1	TGCGCCAGCAGCCAAGAGGGACAGGGCGGGTTTGAGGCCCAGTACTTC	CASSQEGQGGFEAQYF
.	TRBJ1-1	TRBV3-1/TRBV3-2	.	TGTGCCAGCGGGTGGAGGTTGAACACTGAAGCTTTCTTT	CASGWRLNTEAFF
.	TRBJ1-2	TRBV6-6	TRBD1	TGTGCCAGCAGTTACGAGTGGGGGGGACAGGGTGAAGGCTACACCTTC	CASSYEWGGQGEGYTF
.	TRBJ1-5	TRBV5-8	TRBD1	TGTGCCAGCAGCCGCCGGGGGGCTGGCGGGACAGGGCCCGTGAGGCCCCAGCATTTT	CASSRRGAGGTGPVRPQHF
.	TRBJ1-5	TRBV6-6	.	TGTGCCAGCAGTTACGGTGGCGCGGAACAGCCCCAGCATTTT	CASSYGGAEQPQHF
once	TRBJ1-5	TRBV6-6	.	TGTGCCAGCAGTTACCAGGGGTCCGGTAGCAATCAGCCCCAGCATTTT	CASSYQGSGSNQPQHF
.	TRBJ2-7	TRBV15	.	TGTGCCACCAGCAGAGACACGGTTTCTCTCGAGCAGTACTTC	CATSRDTVSLEQYF
once	TRBJ2-1	TRBV6-5	.	TGTGCCAGCAGTTTGGAGGGACCCTCCTACAATGAGCAGTTCTTC	CASSLEGPSYNEQFF
.	TRBJ2-3	TRBV21-1	.	TGTGCCAGCAGCAAACTCGTCAGGGGGATCTGTAGCACAGATACGCAGTATTTT	CASSKLVRGICSTDTQYF
.	TRBJ1-1	TRBV18	.	TGTGCCAGCTCACAACGAACAGGGAACACTGAAGCTTTCTTT	CASSQRTGNTEAFF
.	TRBJ1-2	TRBV19	.	TGTGCCAGTAGCGCGGACACTTCCTCCTATGGCTACACCTTC	CASSADTSSYGYTF
.	TRBJ1-4	TRBV9	TRBD1	TGTGCCAGCAGCCCCAGCTCCGGACAGGTTAGTGAAAAACTGTTTTTT	CASSPSSGQVSEKLFF
.	TRBJ2-5	TRBV18	TRBD2	TGTGCCAGCTCACCCGGGGGGGAGACCCAGTACTTC	CASSPGGETQYF
once	TRBJ2-6	TRBV9	.	TGTGCCAGCAGCGTAGACCCGGTTACCGGGGCCAACGTCCTGACTTTC	CASSVDPVTGANVLTF
once	TRBJ1-1	TRBV7-9	.	TGTGCCAGCAGCTTAGGCAGGGAAGCTTTCTTT	CASSLGREAFF
.	TRBJ2-5	TRBV5-4	TRBD2	TGTGCCAGCAGCTTGGGGCGGGGGAGCGAGACCCAGTACTTC	CASSLGRGSETQYF
.	TRBJ1-2	TRBV30	.	TGTGCCTGCCGGGGGGGTTTGGGCTACACCTTC	CACRGGLGYTF
.	TRBJ1-1	TRBV29-1	TRBD1	TGCAGCGTTCGGGGACAGCTGAACACTGAAGCTTTCTTT	CSVRGQLNTEAFF
.	TRBJ1-1	TRBV6-5	.	TGTGCCACCCGGGCAGGGTCTCCTGAAGCTTTCTTT	CATRAGSPEAFF
.	TRBJ2-2	TRBV6-4	.	TGTGCCAGCAGGCTCAGGGTACGGACCGGGGAGCTGTTTTTT	CASRLRVRTGELFF
.	TRBJ2-1	TRBV25-1	.	TGTGCCAGCAGTGAATCTTCGGGGGTTGGCAATGAGCAGTTCTTC	CASSESSGVGNEQFF
.	TRBJ1-4	TRBV5-1	TRBD1	TGCGCCAGCAGCCCGGCCGGGACAGTGAATGAAAAACTGTTTTTT	CASSPAGTVNEKLFF
.	TRBJ2-7	TRBV3-1/TRBV3-2	TRBD1	TGTGCCAGCAGCCTGGGAACAGGGGGCGGCTACGAGCAGTACTTC	CASSLGTGGGYEQYF
.	TRBJ2-7	TRBV4-1	.	TGCGCCAGCAGTCGGGGCTACGAGCAGTACTTC	CASSRGYEQYF
.	TRBJ1-1	TRBV5-6	.	TGTGCCAGCAGCTTAATCAATGAAGCTTTCTTT	CASSLINEAFF
.	TRBJ2-2	TRBV3-1/TRBV3-2	.	TGTGCCAGCAGCCCGCCCACCACAATCCCGGGCACCGGGGAGCTGTTTTTT	CASSPPTTIPGTGELFF
.	TRBJ1-1	TRBV5-1	TRBD1	TGCGCCAGCAGGGCCTCCGGGACAGGGGCCGCCTTGAACACTGAAGCTTTCTTT	CASRASGTGAALNTEAFF
once	TRBJ2-7	TRBV15	TRBD1	TGTGCCACCAGCAGAATGACAGGGCCCTACGAGCAGTACTTC	CATSRMTGPYEQYF
.	TRBJ1-5	TRBV6-5	TRBD1	TGTGCCAGCAGTTACGGACAGGGCAATCAGCCCCAGCATTTT	CASSYGQGNQPQHF
.	TRBJ2-5	TRBV27	TRBD2	TGTGCCAGCAGTCGTTTAGCGGGGGTAAAAGAGACCCAGTACTTC	CASSRLAGVKETQYF
.	TRBJ2-2	TRBV19	TRBD1	TGTGCCAGTATTCCAGGGGGCTTCACCGGGGAGCTGTTTTTT	CASIPGGFTGELFF
.	TRBJ2-7	TRBV6-2/TRBV6-3	TRBD2	TGTGCCAGCAGTCCGTCCCCGGGACTAGCGGGGGGGGACGAGCAGTACTTC	CASSPSPGLAGGDEQYF
.	TRBJ2-1	TRBV20-1	TRBD2	TGCAGTGCTAGTGCCCGGGGACTAGCGGGGGGGTTGAATGAGCAGTTCTTC	CSASARGLAGGLNEQFF
.	TRBJ2-5	TRBV18	.	TGTGCCAGCTCCCCCTGGGGGCAGGAGACCCAGTACTTC	CASSPWGQETQYF
.	TRBJ2-5	TRBV30	.	TGTGCCTGGAGTGTGGGGGGGGGCAGGGAGACCCAGTACTTC	CAWSVGGGRETQYF
.	TRBJ1-5	TRBV4-2	.	TGTGCCAGCAGCCAAGACCCAGACAGAAGCAATCAGCCCCAGCATTTT	CASSQDPDRSNQPQHF
.	TRBJ1-1	TRBV18	TRBD1	TGTGCCAGCTCACCAGCGACAGGGGACACTGAAGCTTTCTTT	CASSPATGDTEAFF
.	TRBJ1-4	TRBV5-5	.	TGTGCCAGCAGCTTCTTGGGAGCGGCTAATGAAAAACTGTTTTTT	CASSFLGAANEKLFF
.	TRBJ1-4	TRBV6-6	.	TGTGCCACCTTCTCGACCGGGAAGACGAATGAAAAACTGTTTTTT	CATFSTGKTNEKLFF
.	TRBJ1-6	TRBV27	.	TGTGCCAGCAGTTTACCCCACCAGTCGGCGGGGAAGTATTCACCCCTCCACTTT	CASSLPHQSAGKYSPLHF
.	TRBJ2-1	TRBV11-3	TRBD1	TGTGCCAGCAGCGGGGGACAGGGGACCTACAATGAGCAGTTCTTC	CASSGGQGTYNEQFF
.	TRBJ2-5	TRBV3-1/TRBV3-2	TRBD1	TGTGCCAGCAGCCTCGGACAGGGCATTTTAGATGAGACCCAGTACTTC	CASSLGQGILDETQYF
.	TRBJ1-1	TRBV20-1	.	TGCAGTGTTCGGGGGATGGCTGAAGCTTTCTTT	CSVRGMAEAFF
.	TRBJ2-1	TRBV10-2	TRBD1	TGCGCCAGCAGTGCTCCCGGGACAGTGTCCTACAATGAGCAGTTCTTC	CASSAPGTVSYNEQFF
few	TRBJ1-1	TRBV5-1	TRBD1	TGCGCCAGCAGCCCGGGACAGGGGGCGAACACTGAAGCTTTCTTT	CASSPGQGANTEAFF
.	TRBJ2-1	TRBV30	TRBD2	TGTGCCCGACTAGCGTCAATATTATCCTACAATGAGCAGTTCTTC	CARLASILSYNEQFF
.	TRBJ1-2	TRBV18	.	TGTGCCAGCTCACCGACAGCTACTAACTATGGCTACACCTTC	CASSPTATNYGYTF
.	TRBJ2-1	TRBV6-4	TRBD2	TGTGCCAGCAGTCTAGCGGGGGGGCCCTATGAGCAGTTCTTC	CASSLAGGPYEQFF
.	TRBJ2-1	TRBV2	.	TGTGCCAGCAGTGGGGGGACACCCCTTGCCGATGAGCAGTTCTTC	CASSGGTPLADEQFF
.	TRBJ1-2	TRBV6-5	.	TGTGCCAGCGGGAGATTAGGGCATTTCACCTTC	CASGRLGHFTF
.	TRBJ2-2	TRBV10-1	.	TGCGCCAGCAGTGAGTCGTGGGGGCGGATCACCGGGGAGCTGTTTTTT	CASSESWGRITGELFF
.	TRBJ2-5	TRBV7-3	.	TGTGCCAGCCGTCCCGACGGGGAAGAGACCCAGTACTTC	CASRPDGEETQYF